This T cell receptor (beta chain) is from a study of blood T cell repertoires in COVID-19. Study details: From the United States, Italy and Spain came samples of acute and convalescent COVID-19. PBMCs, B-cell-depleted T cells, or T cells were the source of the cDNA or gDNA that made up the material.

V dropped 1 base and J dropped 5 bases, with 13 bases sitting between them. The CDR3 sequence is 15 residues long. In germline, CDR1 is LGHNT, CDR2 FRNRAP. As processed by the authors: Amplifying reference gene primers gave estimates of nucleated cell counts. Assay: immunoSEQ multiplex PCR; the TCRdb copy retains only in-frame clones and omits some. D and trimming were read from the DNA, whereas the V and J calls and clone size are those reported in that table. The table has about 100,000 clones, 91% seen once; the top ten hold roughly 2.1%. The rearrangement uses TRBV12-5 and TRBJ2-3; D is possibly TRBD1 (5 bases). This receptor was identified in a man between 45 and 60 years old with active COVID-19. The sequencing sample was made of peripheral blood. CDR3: CASGLADPDRDTQYF. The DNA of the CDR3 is TGTGCTAGTGGTTTGGCCGACCCCGACAGAGATACGCAGTATTTT.